This is a list of T cell receptor beta chains from one sample in a study of prognosis after radiotherapy for stage I lung cancer. TCRdb re-analysed the multiplex PCR reads in MiXCR, keeping a single row per CDR3 protein. The table shows about 36,000 distinct CDR3 sequences, with about 31% occurring only once. Sequencing was performed on PBMCs, taken before or after stereotactic body radiation therapy (not recorded which). The origin of the receptors is a donor of 50 years or more with non-small cell lung cancer. Each CDR3 is given with its conserved first and last residue. The order of the fields is CDR3 DNA, CDR3 protein, clone size, V gene, J gene, D gene. A D gene is named only where the DNA matches it firmly. Size values are once, few and many counts, or a class for expanded clones, and some rows have none.

TGCAGTGTGGGGGGGGACGTCCAAGAGACCCAGTACTTC	CSVGGDVQETQYF	once	TRBV20-1	TRBJ2-5	TRBD2
TGTGCTAGTATTGCACAAGAGACCCAGTACTTC	CASIAQETQYF	NA	TRBV19	TRBJ2-5	NA
TGTGCCAGCAGTTTATCGGCATTTAGCAATCAGCCCCAGCATTTT	CASSLSAFSNQPQHF	many	TRBV28	TRBJ1-5	NA
TGCAGTGCTAGGACGGGGGCCTCGGCCAATGGCGAGCAGTACTTC	CSARTGASANGEQYF	many	TRBV20-1	TRBJ2-7	NA
TGCGCCAGCAGCTTGGATGACAGGATGAACACTGAAGCTTTCTTT	CASSLDDRMNTEAFF	many	TRBV5-1	TRBJ1-1	NA
TGCAGCGTGACAGGGGGTCGTGCCCACACCTTC	CSVTGGRAHTF	many	TRBV29-1	TRBJ1-2	TRBD1
TGTGCCAGCAGCTCCAGTTTGGGGGGGACCCAGTACTTC	CASSSSLGGTQYF	many	TRBV7-9	TRBJ2-5	NA
TGTGCCAGCAGCCCACTGGGGGGGACAGGAGAAAAACTGTTTTTT	CASSPLGGTGEKLFF	many	TRBV5-8	TRBJ1-4	TRBD1
TGTGCCAGCAGCCAAGATAGGGTGACTAAGACCTTC	CASSQDRVTKTF	many	TRBV14	TRBJ1-2	NA
TGTGCCAGCAGTTCCCCCGGGGGTAGTTCGGACGAGCAGTACTTC	CASSSPGGSSDEQYF	NA	TRBV28	TRBJ2-7	NA
TGTGCCTGGGGGGGGCGGAGGGGGAGTAATACGCAGTATTTT	CAWGGRRGSNTQYF	many	TRBV30	TRBJ2-3	NA
TGTGCCAGTAGTTCCGCCGGGGGGAGACTCTCCTATAATTCACCCCTCCACTTT	CASSSAGGRLSYNSPLHF	many	TRBV19	TRBJ1-6	NA
TGTGCCTGGAGTGACCCCGGGGAGCTGTTTTTT	CAWSDPGELFF	NA	TRBV30	TRBJ2-2	NA
TGCAGTGCCCCCAGAGGATGGCTAGCTTGGGGCTCCACAGATACGCAGTATTTT	CSAPRGWLAWGSTDTQYF	many	TRBV20-1	TRBJ2-3	NA
TGTGCCAGCACCCCGACAGGGGACAATGAGCAGTTCTTC	CASTPTGDNEQFF	NA	TRBV12-3/TRBV12-4	TRBJ2-1	TRBD1
TGTGCCAGCAGCTTGTATTTTGGCCGGTCCAATGAAAAACTGTTTTTT	CASSLYFGRSNEKLFF	many	TRBV5-6	TRBJ1-4	NA
TGTGCCAGCACTCCTAGCGGCACAGATACGCAGTATTTT	CASTPSGTDTQYF	many	TRBV6-1	TRBJ2-3	NA
TGTGCCAGCAGCTTCCGGGTCGGGTACACCTTC	CASSFRVGYTF	many	TRBV5-6	TRBJ1-2	NA
TGTGCCAGCAGTGAAGGAAGACAGCCGCGTCAGCCCCAGCATTTT	CASSEGRQPRQPQHF	many	TRBV2	TRBJ1-5	NA
TGTGCCAGCAGCTCCCGCCCGGCGGGGGGGCCCACAGATACGCAGTATTTT	CASSSRPAGGPTDTQYF	many	TRBV11-1	TRBJ2-3	TRBD2
TGTGCCAGCAGTAACCGGGACCCACGTGGTTCACCCCTCCACTTT	CASSNRDPRGSPLHF	NA	TRBV12-3/TRBV12-4	TRBJ1-6	NA
TGTGCCAGCAGTGCTTCCGGGACGGCCGGAATAGCGGGGGGACTCTACGAGCAGTACTTC	CASSASGTAGIAGGLYEQYF	NA	TRBV6-2/TRBV6-3	TRBJ2-7	TRBD2
TGTGCCAGCAGTCGGGACAGGGGGCAGCTGTTTTTT	CASSRDRGQLFF	many	TRBV6-1	TRBJ2-2	TRBD1
TGCGCCAGCGGCCCGCTGGGGGTCCAAGAGACCCAGTACTTC	CASGPLGVQETQYF	NA	TRBV6-5	TRBJ2-5	NA
TGTGCCAGCAGTGATCTCACAGGGGCAGATACGCAGTATTTT	CASSDLTGADTQYF	many	TRBV25-1	TRBJ2-3	TRBD1
TGTGCCAGCAGAACCCCGCCGGGACAGGGGGCAGGCTACACCTTC	CASRTPPGQGAGYTF	NA	TRBV6-1	TRBJ1-2	TRBD1
TGTGTCAGCAGTCCCGGCCCGGGACTAGCGGGGGGGCTTATGTTCTTC	CVSSPGPGLAGGLMFF	NA	TRBV6-1	TRBJ2-1	TRBD2
TGCAGTGCGCTGTCAGGGGCCCAAGAGACCCAGTACTTC	CSALSGAQETQYF	many	TRBV20-1	TRBJ2-5	NA
TGTGCCAGCTCACGGCGGGGGGCCGGGTACAATGAGCAGTTCTTC	CASSRRGAGYNEQFF	many	TRBV18	TRBJ2-1	TRBD2
TGTGCCAGCAGCCTCCGACATTCGGGTTCCCGGGACAGGGTGAACACCGGGGAGCTGTTTTTT	CASSLRHSGSRDRVNTGELFF	NA	TRBV11-3	TRBJ2-2	TRBD1
TGTGCCAGCAGCACAGCCCCGGGACAGGGTATCTATTCACCCCTCCACTTT	CASSTAPGQGIYSPLHF	medium-sized	TRBV6-8	TRBJ1-6	TRBD1
TGTGCCAGCAGTGAGGGTCAGCACACAGATACGCAGTATTTT	CASSEGQHTDTQYF	many	TRBV2	TRBJ2-3	NA
TGTGCCAGTAGTATAGCAGGACAGCCGACGGGGCAGTACTTC	CASSIAGQPTGQYF	NA	TRBV19	TRBJ2-7	NA
TGCAGTGCTTGGTCCTTTCGCTCCTACAATGAGCAGTTCTTC	CSAWSFRSYNEQFF	few	TRBV20-1	TRBJ2-1	NA
TGTGCCAGCAGCTCCAGGGACAGGGGGCGCGACACTGAAGCTTTCTTT	CASSSRDRGRDTEAFF	many	TRBV5-6	TRBJ1-1	TRBD1
TGTGCCAGCAGATCCAGGGGCCGCGAGCAGTACTTC	CASRSRGREQYF	many	TRBV27	TRBJ2-7	NA
TGCGCCAGCAGCCATGATGGACAGGGGTATTATTCACCCCTCCACTTT	CASSHDGQGYYSPLHF	many	TRBV5-1	TRBJ1-6	TRBD1
TGTGCCAGCAGTTATGGGGGTGTCAGTGGCTACACCTTC	CASSYGGVSGYTF	medium-sized	TRBV6-5	TRBJ1-2	NA
TGTGCCAGCAGAGGGACAGGGTACAATGAGCAGTTCTTC	CASRGTGYNEQFF	many	TRBV12-3/TRBV12-4	TRBJ2-1	TRBD1
TGTGCCAGCAGCACTATCCCAGGGGCGACGGGCTGCTACAATGAGCAGTTCTTC	CASSTIPGATGCYNEQFF	NA	TRBV6-2/TRBV6-3	TRBJ2-1	NA
TGTGCCAGCAGTAGCGGGACCCCTTACACCGGGGAGCTGTTTTTT	CASSSGTPYTGELFF	NA	TRBV27	TRBJ2-2	TRBD2
TGTGCCAGCACCCTTCGGGGTAGTCCCAGGGGTCAGTACTTC	CASTLRGSPRGQYF	NA	TRBV6-2/TRBV6-3	TRBJ2-7	NA
TGTGCCAGCAGGAAACAGAATTCACCCCTCCACTTT	CASRKQNSPLHF	many	TRBV13	TRBJ1-6	NA
TGCGCCAGCAGACGGGGGGACACTGAAGCTTTCTTT	CASRRGDTEAFF	many	TRBV5-1	TRBJ1-1	NA
TGTGCCAGCAGACAACGCAATGAGCAGTTCTTC	CASRQRNEQFF	many	TRBV12-3/TRBV12-4	TRBJ2-1	NA
TGTGTCAGCAGCCCTGGGACAGGGGGCTCAAGAACAGATACGCAGTATTTT	CVSSPGTGGSRTDTQYF	NA	TRBV7-2	TRBJ2-3	TRBD1
TGCGCCAGCAGGTGGGACACCACTGAAGCTTTCTTT	CASRWDTTEAFF	many	TRBV5-1	TRBJ1-1	NA
TGTGCCAGCAGTTACTCGGCAGGGCTTTCCTACGAGCAGTACTTC	CASSYSAGLSYEQYF	NA	TRBV6-5	TRBJ2-7	NA
TGTGCCACCCCCCGGTCTCCCGCACCCTTGACGTCGGATGAGCAGTTCTTC	CATPRSPAPLTSDEQFF	many	TRBV6-8	TRBJ2-1	NA
TGTGCCAGCAGCTCTCGGGTCTGGGCCAGGTCGGACTCCTACGAGCAGTACTTC	CASSSRVWARSDSYEQYF	NA	TRBV11-2	TRBJ2-7	NA
TGTGCCAGCAGCTTAATGGCGGGGTCGGAAGCTTTCTTT	CASSLMAGSEAFF	many	TRBV7-3	TRBJ1-1	NA
TGTGCCAGCAGTGGGGGGGCACCCGTTGCAGCTTTCTTT	CASSGGAPVAAFF	many	TRBV28	TRBJ1-1	NA
TGTGCCACCAGCAGAGAATCAGGTTCGGGGGAGACCCAGTACTTC	CATSRESGSGETQYF	many	TRBV15	TRBJ2-5	NA
TGTGCCAGTACCGGGGTCCACTCTGGAAACACCATATATTTT	CASTGVHSGNTIYF	many	TRBV19	TRBJ1-3	NA
TGCGCCAGCAGCTGTACCGCCCAGAACACCGGGGAGCTGTTTTTT	CASSCTAQNTGELFF	NA	TRBV5-1	TRBJ2-2	NA
TGCAGTGCTAGTGACCGGGACGGTAGTTCACCCCTCCACTTT	CSASDRDGSSPLHF	many	TRBV20-1	TRBJ1-6	NA
TGCAGTGCCCCGGATGACTTCCCGGGGAGCCAAGAGACCCAGTACTTC	CSAPDDFPGSQETQYF	once	TRBV20-1	TRBJ2-5	NA
TGTGCTATCAGTTTTAGTGGAGTTGGTCAGCCCCAGCATTTT	CAISFSGVGQPQHF	NA	TRBV12-3/TRBV12-4	TRBJ1-5	NA
TGTGCCAGCAGTTTCCGGAAAAACACTGAAGCTTTCTTT	CASSFRKNTEAFF	many	TRBV12-3/TRBV12-4	TRBJ1-1	NA